Listed below are T cell receptor beta chains from one sample, sequenced in a study of blood T cells in healthy people across ages. TCRdb used MiXCR to reprocess the 5' RACE reads, holding one entry per CDR3 protein. The sample yields more than 900,000 distinct CDR3 sequences, under 30% seen once. This sample also appeared in a second study, on T cells of mothers and their children.

Material: blood. The receptors derive from a girl aged 2 to 10 in good health. CDR3s leave out the opening cysteine and the closing phenylalanine or tryptophan. The order of the fields is V gene, J gene, D gene, CDR3 protein. A D gene is named only where the DNA matches it firmly.

V: TRBV12-5
J: TRBJ2-5
D: NA
CDR3: ASGAGGYQETQY

V: TRBV2
J: TRBJ2-7
D: TRBD1
CDR3: ASRLGQGPGYEQY

V: TRBV7-6
J: TRBJ2-7
D: TRBD1
CDR3: ASSPTLGTGDEQY

V: TRBV7-3
J: TRBJ2-1
D: NA
CDR3: ASSLGFFDEQF

V: TRBV28
J: TRBJ2-7
D: NA
CDR3: ASSLYYRGDID

V: TRBV18
J: TRBJ1-1
D: NA
CDR3: ASSLREQNEAF

V: TRBV20-1
J: TRBJ1-4
D: NA
CDR3: SARGVGMGEKLF

V: TRBV29-1
J: TRBJ2-7
D: NA
CDR3: SVEERNGYEQY

V: TRBV4-2
J: TRBJ1-2
D: TRBD1
CDR3: ASSQDRDSDTTFYGYT

V: TRBV7-2
J: TRBJ2-3
D: NA
CDR3: ASSSVAGHGTDTQY

V: TRBV9
J: TRBJ1-2
D: NA
CDR3: ASSVGTSPNYGYT

V: TRBV3-1
J: TRBJ2-5
D: NA
CDR3: ASTPRTQETQY

V: TRBV9
J: TRBJ1-1
D: TRBD1
CDR3: ASSSTGEGYVAAF

V: TRBV28
J: TRBJ2-2
D: TRBD1
CDR3: ASSHRDSLTGELF

V: TRBV20-1
J: TRBJ2-1
D: NA
CDR3: SARQRVGDRNEQF

V: TRBV3-1
J: NA
D: TRBD1
CDR3: ASSQRPGQGSYEQY

V: TRBV20-1
J: NA
D: NA
CDR3: TPWRDGRDTQH

V: TRBV9
J: TRBJ1-4
D: NA
CDR3: ASSVAGGQREKLF

V: TRBV11-2
J: NA
D: NA
CDR3: ASSNFGDHKRQF

V: TRBV11-2
J: TRBJ2-3
D: TRBD2
CDR3: ASSLIGLAAFTDTQY

V: TRBV7-2
J: TRBJ2-2
D: NA
CDR3: ASSLGMGGTGELF

V: TRBV6-6
J: TRBJ2-5
D: TRBD2
CDR3: ASRPRLAGGETQY

V: TRBV12-3/TRBV12-4
J: TRBJ1-1
D: NA
CDR3: ASTPQGTMNTEAF

V: TRBV29-1
J: TRBJ1-4
D: TRBD1
CDR3: SVLSAGGEKLF

V: TRBV7-2
J: TRBJ2-7
D: TRBD2
CDR3: ASSLGFGLAGEQY

V: TRBV29-1
J: TRBJ2-5
D: NA
CDR3: SVEGLEGRDQETQY

V: TRBV6-2/TRBV6-3
J: TRBJ1-4
D: NA
CDR3: ASNFDGQPNEKLF

V: TRBV5-1
J: TRBJ2-1
D: NA
CDR3: ASSLGGAIYNEQF

V: TRBV7-8
J: TRBJ2-3
D: NA
CDR3: ASSLGGFEADTQY

V: TRBV28
J: TRBJ1-2
D: NA
CDR3: ASKGRGSNYGYT

V: TRBV10-3
J: TRBJ2-3
D: TRBD2
CDR3: AIGTRGDTQY

V: TRBV7-9
J: TRBJ2-3
D: TRBD2
CDR3: ASSLEVPSGGTDTQY

V: TRBV5-4
J: NA
D: TRBD2
CDR3: ASSPGLAGGLTETQY

V: TRBV28
J: TRBJ2-7
D: NA
CDR3: ASTLWVGHIYEQY

V: TRBV29-1
J: TRBJ2-5
D: NA
CDR3: SVETTGSQETQY

V: TRBV11-2
J: TRBJ2-7
D: NA
CDR3: ASSLDGGTFVYEQY

V: TRBV9
J: NA
D: NA
CDR3: ASSAPSDGPERWETQY

V: TRBV14
J: TRBJ2-3
D: NA
CDR3: ASSPISRNSDTQY

V: TRBV6-6
J: TRBJ2-1
D: TRBD2
CDR3: ASSHSGGSSYNEQF

V: TRBV4-3
J: TRBJ2-5
D: TRBD1
CDR3: ASSQGWPGQGEETQY

V: TRBV24-1
J: TRBJ2-5
D: TRBD1
CDR3: ATSETGTGQVETQY

V: TRBV29-1
J: TRBJ1-4
D: TRBD1
CDR3: SVGERGQAEKLF

V: TRBV12-3/TRBV12-4
J: TRBJ2-4
D: NA
CDR3: ASSFAGIQY

V: TRBV20-1
J: TRBJ2-1
D: TRBD2
CDR3: SATLAGVRDEQF

V: TRBV7-9
J: TRBJ2-1
D: NA
CDR3: ASSVVADNEQF

V: TRBV20-1
J: TRBJ1-5
D: NA
CDR3: SASSKEGGQPQH

V: TRBV29-1
J: NA
D: NA
CDR3: SVVGGLNYEQY

V: TRBV29-1
J: TRBJ2-1
D: TRBD2
CDR3: SVEGLAGSYNEQS

V: TRBV20-1
J: TRBJ1-2
D: TRBD1
CDR3: SAHDRAEYGYT

V: TRBV24-1
J: NA
D: TRBD2
CDR3: ATLGTSGAGNEQF

V: TRBV2
J: TRBJ2-5
D: NA
CDR3: ASSRYSVSQETQY

V: TRBV6-5
J: TRBJ2-7
D: NA
CDR3: ASSYSTQPSYEQY

V: TRBV9
J: TRBJ1-2
D: NA
CDR3: ASSVGPQTYGYT

V: TRBV13
J: TRBJ2-5
D: TRBD1
CDR3: ASSIGQGLF

V: TRBV28
J: TRBJ2-3
D: TRBD1
CDR3: ASSGQGENMDTQY

V: TRBV9
J: TRBJ1-2
D: NA
CDR3: ASRTPGTGISGYT

V: TRBV29-1
J: TRBJ1-2
D: NA
CDR3: SVKGDGYT

V: TRBV5-1
J: TRBJ1-4
D: TRBD1
CDR3: ASSYTTGSEKLF